This T cell receptor beta chain stems from a study of blood T cells in healthy people across ages (dated by TCRdb to the mid-2010s). Study-level background: Template switching captured roughly one uniquely barcoded TCR beta cDNA molecule per two T cells in model experiments. Using deep sequencing normalized with unique cDNA molecular identifiers, the study measured how TCR beta repertoire diversity changes with age. Donors were grouped into four age groups: young (average approximately 15 years), middle-aged (roughly 40), aged (about 59) and long-lived (around 80). To avoid experimental bias, donors of different ages were distributed randomly across sequencing lanes. Using the same blood draw, the study looked at two additional independent replicas of 1 million unique cDNA reads for two donors, one aged 18 to 29 and the other aged 80 or older.

As encoded in the germline V gene (reference sequence), CDR1 is MNHEY while CDR2 is SMNVEV. The junction carries 15 bases between V and J, which are trimmed by 0 bases and 6 bases respectively. The CDR3 numbers 16 residues from cysteine through phenylalanine. Solely the CDR3 DNA is kept, with 48 bases framed from the first base. Comments on this clonotype: Its antigen specificity is not known. No per-base quality is available; no much larger clone lies one base away.

The donors were roughly 39 Caucasian individuals from Russia, aged roughly 6 to 100 years, who were systemically healthy. Each donor gave around 9.5 milliliters of peripheral blood, collected into EDTA-treated Vacutainer tubes. Ficoll-Paque density-gradient centrifugation was used to isolate PBMCs, with at least 7 million per sample. Total RNA, at least 5 micrograms per sample, was extracted from PBMCs with Trizol reagent. For every donor, flow cytometry on a PBMC aliquot measured the percentage of naive CD45RAhigh/CD27high T cells. The library was obtained by 5' RACE. Sequenced on an Illumina HiSeq 2500. A second about 7 to 11 cycle PCR used a sample-barcoded 5' primer and a J-beta primer mix. Each TCR beta cDNA molecule received a unique molecular identifier from a template-switch 5' adaptor carrying 12 random nucleotides. Each sample yielded at least 2.5 million CDR3-containing paired-end reads. First-strand cDNA synthesis was performed from all RNA using the Mint cDNA synthesis kit, with priming by a TRBC-specific oligonucleotide. All cDNA was treated with uracil-DNA glycosylase and then went through a first 18-cycle PCR with the universal primers M1SS and BC2_uni_R. Per the authors' processing: For normalization, 1 million high-quality reads were randomly selected from each sample, with every read carrying a distinct molecular identifier. Instead of being binned into consensus sequences, reads with shared molecular identifiers were discarded. CDR3 identification, clonotype clustering and error correction used MiTCR with a Q25 quality threshold and the strictest error-elimination algorithm. A nonparametric unseen species model using Euler transformation provided a lower-bound estimate of total TCR beta diversity. The raw public reads went through TCRdb reprocessing: fastp at Q25, MiXCR clone calling, in-frame beta chains kept. Under each unique CDR3 protein, matching rows form one entry showing the most common genes and DNA. These V and J calls originate from TCRdb's pipeline instead of the authors' own analysis. The sample records about 1.5 million distinct CDR3 sequences, approximately 43% of which are singletons. Of the sample, over 3.5% is held by the ten largest clones.

Broad study findings and their caveats: The percentage of naive T cells measured by flow cytometry correlated strongly with observed TCR beta diversity. Because profiling used bulk unsorted PBMCs, naive and antigen-experienced compartments could not be compared conclusively. Observed TCR beta diversity per million T cells fell roughly linearly with age, and a significant reduction was already apparent by age around 39. Estimates of total diversity based on one million sequenced T cells were considered lower bounds and underestimates. Because donor CMV infection status was unknown, age-related changes in expanded clonotypes were potentially confounded. Compared with the aged group, the long-lived group had more naive CD4+ T cells, fewer expanded clones and increased TCR diversity, a pattern suggesting age selection.

The clonotype was recovered from a woman under 30 in good health. This receptor chain uses TRBV27 and TRBJ1-5; the D gene identity is not certain. The source material was blood. Here the CDR3 is given as CASSLSGESWVQPQHF. The DNA sequence follows: TGTGCCAGCAGTTTATCTGGGGAATCTTGGGTTCAGCCCCAGCATTTT.